This T cell receptor (beta chain) was recorded in a study of T cells in narcolepsy. CDR1 and CDR2 from the germline V gene are SQVTM and ANQGSEA. V was pared by 4 bases and J by 3 bases, with 15 bases between. The CDR3 is made up of 14 amino acids. TCRdb's copy holds only in-frame clones and misses some; the assay was immunoSEQ multiplex PCR. This repertoire shows some 30,000 clones, over 75% found once; its top ten account for approximately 0.9%. Sequencing was performed on memory (CD45RA-) CD4+ T cells from blood. This chain joins TRBV29-1 and TRBJ1-1; D is unclear. The sequence was collected from a human donor in good health. DNA of the CDR3: TGCAGCGTTGCTAGGGCAGAACTTCACACTGAAGCTTTCTTT. Its translation is CSVARAELHTEAFF.